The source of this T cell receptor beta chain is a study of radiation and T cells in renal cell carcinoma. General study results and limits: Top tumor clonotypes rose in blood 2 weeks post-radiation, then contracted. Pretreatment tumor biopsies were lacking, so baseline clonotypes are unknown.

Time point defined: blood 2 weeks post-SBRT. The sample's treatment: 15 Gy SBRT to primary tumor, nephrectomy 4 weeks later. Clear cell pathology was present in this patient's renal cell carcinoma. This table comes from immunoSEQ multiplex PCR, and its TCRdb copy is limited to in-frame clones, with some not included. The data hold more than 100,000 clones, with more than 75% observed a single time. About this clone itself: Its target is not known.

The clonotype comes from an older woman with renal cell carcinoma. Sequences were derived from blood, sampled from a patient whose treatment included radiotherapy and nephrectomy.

This CDR3 is CASSQETGTGNEKLFF. CDR3 DNA sequence: TGCGCCAGCAGCCAGGAGACCGGGACGGGAAATGAAAAACTGTTTTTT. V is TRBV4-1 and J is TRBJ1-4; tentatively, D is TRBD1 (5 bases). CDR1 MGHRA and CDR2 YSYEKL come from the germline V gene. The CDR3 runs 16 residues. Trimming cost V 3 bases and J 5 bases, with 16 bases left between them.